The next 26 T cell receptor beta chains were all read from a single sample in a study of human T cells and chemical hapten exposure. Documented time point: patch test 1, 2 weeks after DPC sensitization. Treatment noted: therapeutic diphenylcyclopropenone sensitization with weekly scalp DPC. TCRdb passed the RACE reads through MiXCR, listing each CDR3 protein once. The sample contains about 360,000 distinct CDR3 sequences, about 4.4% of which appear only once. The sample in question was whole blood, obtained in connection with sensitization to the hapten diphenylcyclopropenone (DPC). These receptors were collected from a woman between 50 and 59 years old with alopecia areata. Some clones in this sample may be carry-over from other donors' samples.

This clonotype was seen a few times. The chain joins TRBV9 to TRBJ2-5, with D possibly being TRBD2 (5 bases). Trimming took 0 bases from V and 4 from J, leaving 7 bases between them. Germline CDR1 is SGDLS and CDR2 is YYNGEE. The CDR3 is made up of 13 amino acids. In nucleotides, the CDR3 is TGTGCCAGCAGCGTAGAAGAGGGAGAGACCCAGTACTTC. This encodes CASSVEEGETQYF.

At least ten counts were recorded for this clonotype. The chain recombines TRBV6-5 with TRBJ1-1; 7 bases line up with TRBD1. Germline lookup yields CDR1 MNHEY and CDR2 SVGAGI. CDR3 size: 13 residues. V shed 6 bases, J shed 4 bases, and the junction held 5 bases outside the gene matches. Written as DNA, the CDR3 is TGTGCCAGCAGCTTGGGGACAGTCACTGAAGCTTTCTTT. It encodes CASSLGTVTEAFF.

This clonotype was counted at least ten times. The rearrangement joins TRBV20-1 to TRBJ1-2; possible D gene TRBD1, 5 bases. V was trimmed by 5 bases and J by 0 bases, leaving 10 bases between them. Looked up from germline, CDR1 is DFQATT and CDR2 is SNEGSKA (reference sequence). The CDR3 sequence is 13 residues long. In DNA form, the CDR3 reads TGCAGTGCTGGGGAACAGGCTAACTATGGCTACACCTTC. This translates into CSAGEQANYGYTF.

In its sample, this clonotype was seen many times. CDR3 in amino acids: CASSYSRVQETQYF. CDR3 coding DNA: TGTGCCAGCAGTTACTCGCGAGTACAAGAGACCCAGTACTTC. V and J are TRBV6-2 or TRBV6-3 and TRBJ2-5; D gene uncertain. This CDR3 is 14 amino acids long. Germline V gene sequence: CDR1 MNHEY, CDR2 SVGEGT. V lost 0 bases and J lost 2, with 7 bases in between.

A few counts support this clonotype. The chain has TRBV5-1 and TRBJ1-2; 8 bases agree with TRBD1. V was clipped by 3 bases and J by 0 bases; unmatched bases: 4. Germline CDR1 is SGHRS and CDR2 is YFSETQ. The CDR3 has 15 amino acids. The CDR3 reads CASSSGQGANYGYTF. The CDR3 DNA reads TGCGCCAGCAGCTCCGGACAGGGCGCTAACTATGGCTACACCTTC.

This clonotype was observed at least ten times. The CDR3 is CASSQDQLAGSSSTDTQYF. In DNA, the CDR3 is TGTGCCAGCAGCCAAGATCAACTAGCGGGGAGTTCTAGCACAGATACGCAGTATTTT. The V gene is TRBV4-2, the J gene TRBJ2-3; 10 nucleotides align to TRBD2. The junction had 9 bases not matched to a gene; V was cut back by 0 bases and J by 0 bases. The CDR3 is 19 residues long. Germline V gene data show CDR1 as LGHNA and CDR2 as YNFKEQ.

This clonotype was counted ten times or more. The chain employs TRBV12-3 or TRBV12-4 and TRBJ1-1; tentative D call: TRBD1 (6 bases). CDR3 length: 15 residues. The V and J ends lost 4 bases and 4 bases respectively, with 16 bases between them. CDR3 sequence reads: CASSYFQGRGTEAFF. CDR3 coding DNA: TGTGCCAGCAGTTATTTCCAGGGGAGAGGCACTGAAGCTTTCTTT.

This chain links TRBV6-1 with TRBJ1-2; D remains unclear. Trimming cost V 2 bases and J 6 bases, with 13 bases left between them. The germline gives CDR1 MNHNS, CDR2 SASEGT. There are 14 residues in the CDR3. The CDR3 loop reads CASSETTGNDGYTF. DNA of the CDR3: TGTGCCAGCAGTGAAACGACGGGTAATGATGGCTACACCTTC.

The chain couples TRBV4-3 to TRBJ2-1, with 8 bases identical to TRBD2. The CDR3 loop spans 15 amino acids. V lost 0 bases, J lost 8 bases, and 6 bases stayed unmatched. Looked up from germline, CDR1 is LGHNA and CDR2 is YSLEER. CDR3 DNA sequence: TGCGCCAGCAGCCAAGATGGCGGGGGGACGGATGAGCAGTTCTTC. As protein: CASSQDGGGTDEQFF.

The table lists this clonotype with many counts. The chain is built from TRBV6-5 and TRBJ1-2; D perhaps matches TRBD1 (5 bases). V lost 1 base and J 2 bases, leaving 8 bases between the germline ends. The CDR3 runs 14 residues. The germline V gene encodes CDR1 MNHEY and CDR2 SVGAGI. This chain's CDR3 is CASSYFPGNYGYTF. DNA for the CDR3: TGTGCCAGCAGTTACTTTCCAGGGAACTATGGCTACACCTTC.

This clonotype was counted at least ten times. The chain joins TRBV24-1 to TRBJ2-5, with 13 bases fitting TRBD2. The CDR3 spans 17 residues. V trimming: 2 bases; J trimming: 2 bases; junction bases outside the gene matches: 4. Germline V gene sequence: CDR1 KGHDR, CDR2 SFDVKD. The CDR3 DNA follows: TGTGCCACCAGTGATTCTCGACTAGCGGGGGGTCAAGAGACCCAGTACTTC. It yields the protein CATSDSRLAGGQETQYF.

This clonotype was seen ten or more times. The chain recombines TRBV5-4 with TRBJ1-1; D not certain. V dropped 1 base and J dropped 3 bases, with 7 bases sitting between them. CDR1 and CDR2 (germline): SGHNT, YYREEE (reference sequence). This CDR3 has 13 amino acids. CDR3 sequence: CASSLRADTEAFF. As DNA, the CDR3 is TGTGCCAGCAGCTTGAGAGCGGACACTGAAGCTTTCTTT.

This clonotype has at least ten counts. This chain links TRBV5-6 with TRBJ1-1; unclear D gene. Germline CDR1 and CDR2: SGHDT and YYEEEE. This CDR3 region has 13 residues. V was trimmed by 0 bases and J by 8 bases, leaving 11 bases between them. The CDR3 spells CASSLVTPPEAFF. CDR3 coding DNA: TGTGCCAGCAGCTTGGTTACCCCACCCGAAGCTTTCTTT. Variable domain in full (rest from reference TRBV5-6 and TRBJ1-1): DAGVTQSPTHLIKTRGQQVTLRCSPKSGHDTVSWYQQALGQGPQFIFQYYEEEERQRGNFPDRFSGHQFPNYSSELNVNALLLGDSALYLCASSLVTPPEAFFGQGTRLTVV.

The sample holds many counts of this clonotype. The chain is built from TRBV5-8 and TRBJ1-5, with D uncertain. V lost 4 bases and J 3 bases, leaving 14 bases between the germline ends. Germline lookup yields CDR1 SGHTS and CDR2 YDEGEE. The CDR3 has 15 residues. The CDR3: CASSQTLMNNQPQHF. CDR3 in DNA: TGTGCCAGCAGCCAAACTTTAATGAACAATCAGCCCCAGCATTTT.

The V call is TRBV11-2, the J call TRBJ2-3; D ambiguous. CDR3 length: 14 residues. V was pared by 6 bases and J by 4 bases, with 14 bases between. From germline, CDR1 is SGHAT and CDR2 FQNNGV. Here the CDR3 DNA reads TGTGCCAGCAGGACTTCGGTGAGCGCAGATACGCAGTATTTT. It yields the protein CASRTSVSADTQYF.

This clonotype was counted many times. CDR3 residues: CASTTGANTEAFF. The CDR3, as DNA: TGTGCCAGCACCACGGGGGCGAACACTGAAGCTTTCTTT. This chain links TRBV6-5 with TRBJ1-1; possible D gene TRBD1, 6 bases. The V end was cut by 7 bases, the J end by 1 base, with 10 bases between. This CDR3 has 13 residues. Germline assignment: CDR1 MNHEY and CDR2 SVGAGI.

This chain links TRBV28 with TRBJ2-3; the match to TRBD2 covers 14 bases. The CDR3 is made up of 20 amino acids. Germline V gene data show CDR1 as MDHEN and CDR2 as SYDVKM. J lost 0 bases, V lost 3 bases, and 11 bases had no gene match. CDR3 region: CASSFSGLAGATPSTDTQYF. Written as DNA, the CDR3 is TGTGCCAGCAGTTTCTCGGGACTAGCGGGAGCCACTCCTAGCACAGATACGCAGTATTTT.

Many counts were recorded for this clonotype. The chain combines TRBV7-6 with TRBJ1-1; D may be TRBD1 (5 bases). The length of the CDR3 is 12 residues. Trimming took 4 bases from V and 4 from J, leaving 7 bases between them. Per germline, CDR1 SGHVS and CDR2 FNYEAQ. The CDR3 DNA reads as TGTGCCAGCAGCTCTCAGGGCACTGAAGCTTTCTTT. Its translation: CASSSQGTEAFF.

This clonotype was observed at least ten times. The rearrangement joins TRBV12-3 or TRBV12-4 to TRBJ1-4; weak D call: TRBD1 (6 bases). CDR3 length: 15 amino acids. Between the trimmed V and J ends, which lost 8 bases and 3 bases, there was a span of 16 bases. The CDR3 here is CASSSGTPANEKLFF. The DNA of the CDR3 is TGTGCCAGCTCATCCGGGACACCGGCTAATGAAAAACTGTTTTTT.

This clonotype was picked up many times. The chain links TRBV5-1 to TRBJ1-1; D is uncertain. Germline V gene sequence: CDR1 SGHRS, CDR2 YFSETQ. V lost 2 bases and J lost 1, with 9 bases in between. The CDR3 has 14 amino acids. DNA of the CDR3: TGCGCCAGCAGCTTAATGGCGGGGAACACTGAAGCTTTCTTT. It is translated as CASSLMAGNTEAFF. The complete variable domain, with remaining parts taken from reference TRBV5-1 and TRBJ1-1, reads KAGVTQTPRYLIKTRGQQVTLSCSPISGHRSVSWYQQTPGQGLQFLFEYFSETQRNKGNFPGRFSGRQFSNSRSEMNVSTLELGDSALYLCASSLMAGNTEAFFGQGTRLTVV.

V usage is TRBV20-1 and J usage is TRBJ2-7; D gene ambiguous. The V gene's germline CDR1 is DFQATT and CDR2 SNEGSKA (reference sequence). The CDR3 extends over 13 amino acids. Deletions cut 0 bases from V and 0 bases from J, with 6 bases between. The CDR3 sequence: CSAREDASYEQYF. The CDR3 nucleotides are TGCAGTGCTAGAGAGGACGCCTCCTACGAGCAGTACTTC.

This clonotype was observed many times. The CDR3: CASSRNRVYTF. The CDR3 DNA sequence: TGTGCCAGCAGTAGAAACAGGGTCTACACCTTC. The V call is TRBV6-5, the J call TRBJ1-2; D is possibly TRBD1 (6 bases). This CDR3 contains 11 residues. Germline V gene data show CDR1 as MNHEY and CDR2 as SVGAGI. Trimming pared 5 bases from V and 10 bases from J, leaving 11 bases between.

This clonotype was counted many times. This chain joins TRBV6-1 and TRBJ1-6; D is unresolved. The germline V gene has CDR1 MNHNS and CDR2 SASEGT. The V and J ends lost 5 bases and 10 bases respectively, with 15 bases between them. This CDR3 contains 14 residues. DNA for the CDR3: TGTGCCAGCAGTATTAGGGAGGTGAGATCACCCCTCCACTTT. Protein product: CASSIREVRSPLHF.

This clonotype was seen a handful of times. The V and J genes are TRBV30 and TRBJ2-7, with a tentative D call TRBD1 (6 bases). V was cut by 7 bases and J by 0 bases, with 13 bases left in between. The CDR3 loop spans 13 amino acids. Germline V gene sequence: CDR1 GTSNPN, CDR2 SVGIG (reference sequence). CDR3 bases: TGTGCCTTCCAGGGGTCTAGCTCCTACGAGCAGTACTTC. It is translated as CAFQGSSSYEQYF.

This clonotype appeared many times. The chain carries TRBV28 and TRBJ2-7, with D possibly TRBD1 on 6 matching bases. Germline CDR1 MDHEN, CDR2 SYDVKM. The CDR3 contains 16 residues. Between the trimmed V and J ends, which lost 2 bases and 3 bases, there was a span of 17 bases. The CDR3 bases are TGTGCCAGCAGTTTAATCGCAGGGGAAATAATCTACGAGCAGTACTTC. Protein product: CASSLIAGEIIYEQYF.

This clonotype was observed at least ten times. This rearrangement joins TRBV29-1 to TRBJ2-3, with a possible D match to TRBD2 (6 bases). The CDR3 totals 15 residues. Looked up from germline, CDR1 is SQVTM and CDR2 is ANQGSEA. Trimming pared 1 base from V and 0 bases from J, leaving 11 bases between. CDR3 coding DNA: TGCAGCGTTGAAGGCGGAGGGGACAGCACAGATACGCAGTATTTT. As protein: CSVEGGGDSTDTQYF.